The source of this TCR beta chain is a study of radiotherapy plus CTLA-4 blockade in lung cancer. The germline V and J ends were trimmed by 1 base and 6 bases, with 6 bases remaining between them. This CDR3 spans 12 amino acids. CDR1 and CDR2 (germline): SEHNR, FQNEAQ (reference sequence). This clone was counted a few times. The protocol was immunoSEQ multiplex PCR, while the TCRdb copy is restricted to in-frame clones and leaves out a portion. The table includes tens of thousands of clones, approximately 86% detected once. This sample comprised peripheral blood, obtained from a patient treated with radiotherapy plus ipilimumab. This receptor was obtained from a human donor with non-small cell lung cancer who had stable disease on radiotherapy plus ipilimumab. The V gene is TRBV7-9, the J gene TRBJ1-2; D is unclear. The chain's CDR3 is CASSLGENGYTF. CDR3 coding DNA: TGTGCCAGCAGCTTAGGGGAGAATGGCTACACCTTC.